Presented here are 19 T cell receptor beta chains from one specimen sequenced in a study of OX40 agonist ivuxolimab in advanced cancers. Repertoires were generated with immunoSEQ multiplex PCR, while TCRdb's copy carries only in-frame clones and drops some. The sample contains over 85,000 clones, 84% of which appear only once. Source: CD4+ or CD8+ T cells sorted from blood, taken in a trial of the OX40 agonist ivuxolimab. The receptors originated from an adult with an advanced solid tumor such as melanoma, head and neck, liver or kidney cancer.

The gene calls are TRBV7-6 and TRBJ2-7; TRBD1 is a possible D gene (5 bases). Germline V gives CDR1 SGHVS, CDR2 FNYEAQ. This CDR3 is 15 amino acids long. Between the trimmed V and J ends, which lost 2 bases and 3 bases, there was a span of 14 bases. The CDR3 sequence: CASSLRSGKVYEQYF. CDR3 nucleotide sequence: TGTGCCAGCAGCTTAAGATCAGGGAAGGTCTACGAGCAGTACTTC. The full variable domain, completed using reference TRBV7-6 and TRBJ2-7, is GAGVSQSPRYKVTKRGQDVALRCDPISGHVSLYWYRQALGQGPEFLTYFNYEAQQDKSGLPNDRFSAERPEGSISTLTIQRTEQRDSAMYRCASSLRSGKVYEQYFGPGTRLTVT.

This clone was recorded a few times. The rearrangement joins TRBV4-2 to TRBJ2-2, with a weak D call TRBD2 (6 bases). The CDR3 loop spans 16 amino acids. V lost 4 bases and J lost 4, with 16 bases in between. CDR1 is LGHNA, CDR2 YNFKEQ, per germline. CDR3 DNA: TGTGCCAGCAGCCCATCTACGGGGGTGACCACCGGGGAGCTGTTTTTT. It encodes CASSPSTGVTTGELFF.

The chain has TRBV9 and TRBJ2-1; D call uncertain. This CDR3 region has 16 residues. Germline V gene sequence: CDR1 SGDLS, CDR2 YYNGEE. Trimming removed 0 bases at V and 0 bases at J, with 10 bases between. The chain's CDR3 is CASSVDAVSSYNEQFF. Written as DNA, the CDR3 is TGTGCCAGCAGCGTAGATGCGGTCAGCTCCTACAATGAGCAGTTCTTC.

This sequence joins TRBV19 and TRBJ2-1, with D possibly TRBD1 on 5 matching bases. This CDR3 contains 12 residues. The V end was cut by 11 bases, the J end by 7 bases, with 15 bases between. Germline V gene sequence: CDR1 LNHDA, CDR2 SQIVND (reference sequence). The CDR3, as DNA: TGTGCCTCTCAGGGTGGGCGAAATGAGCAGTTCTTC. Amino acids: CASQGGRNEQFF.

This clone appeared a few times. J is TRBJ1-2 and V is TRBV5-4, with D perhaps TRBD1 (6 bases). The CDR3 totals 16 residues. The V and J ends lost 1 base and 4 bases respectively, with 17 bases between them. CDR1 is SGHNT, CDR2 YYREEE, per germline (reference sequence). CDR3: CASSLSTGFGGYGYTF. The CDR3, as DNA: TGTGCCAGCAGCTTGAGTACAGGGTTTGGTGGCTATGGCTACACCTTC.

Only one count was recorded for this clone. The rearrangement joins TRBV27 to TRBJ2-7, with D possibly being TRBD1 (5 bases). The germline gives CDR1 MNHEY, CDR2 SMNVEV (reference sequence). With 5 bases removed from V and 1 base from J, the gap between germline ends came to 9 bases. The CDR3 spans 13 residues. CDR3 sequence reads: CASSPKGSYEQYV. CDR3 bases: TGTGCCAGCAGTCCTAAGGGGTCCTACGAGCAGTACGTC.

The chain uses TRBV2 and TRBJ1-1; 7 bases map to TRBD1. Trimming took 5 bases from V and 5 from J; bases not matched to a gene: 5. CDR3 size: 13 residues. From germline, CDR1 is SNHLY and CDR2 FYNNEI. This CDR3 is CASSSTGRTEAFF. The DNA for the CDR3 is TGTGCCAGCAGTTCGACAGGGAGAACTGAAGCTTTCTTT.

The chain has TRBV6-5 and TRBJ2-5, with 13 bases identical to TRBD2. Trimming at V came to 10 bases and at J to 2 bases, leaving 7 bases not matched to a gene. The germline CDR1 and CDR2 sequences are MNHEY and SVGAGI. The CDR3 is made up of 15 amino acids. CDR3 coding DNA: TGTGCCACCGGACTAGCGGGGGACCCACAAGAGACCCAGTACTTC. Protein product: CATGLAGDPQETQYF.

V and J are TRBV2 and TRBJ2-3; D tentatively reads TRBD1 or TRBD2 (6 bases each). The CDR3 is 15 amino acids. V was clipped by 4 bases and J by 4 bases, with 15 bases between them. Germline V CDR1 and CDR2: SNHLY, FYNNEI. CDR3 coding DNA: TGTGCCAGCAGTGGACAGGCGGGGTTTGCAGATACGCAGTATTTT. Translating it yields CASSGQAGFADTQYF.

For the CDR3, the DNA is TGTGCCAGTGGAGGGAGGGGGGCGTCAGAGACCCAGTACTTC. Protein: CASGGRGASETQYF. The J gene is TRBJ2-5, the V gene TRBV19; D perhaps matches TRBD2 (7 bases). Trimming cost V 8 bases and J 4 bases, with 17 bases left between them. The CDR3 extends over 14 amino acids. Germline loops: CDR1 LNHDA, CDR2 SQIVND (reference sequence).

CDR3 nucleotide sequence: TGTGCCAGCAGCTTAGACGGCGGACTTGAGACCCAGTACTTC. It specifies CASSLDGGLETQYF. The V call is TRBV7-2, the J call TRBJ2-5; D perhaps matches TRBD2 (5 bases). Germline V gene lookup returns CDR1 SGHTA and CDR2 FQGNSA. V was pared by 1 base and J by 5 bases, with 11 bases between. The CDR3 contains 14 residues.

This clone was observed a few times. The chain recombines TRBV14 with TRBJ2-5; D call uncertain. Trimming shortened V by 0 bases and J by 5 bases, and 16 bases separated the two germline ends. The CDR3 runs to 16 residues. The germline CDR1 and CDR2 sequences are SGHDN and FVKESK. In nucleotides, the CDR3 is TGTGCCAGCAGCCAAGATTTGTTTCCAGGCCGGGAGACCCAGTACTTC. It specifies CASSQDLFPGRETQYF.

This chain connects TRBV4-2 to TRBJ2-3; D uncertain. The CDR3 is 15 amino acids. In germline, CDR1 is LGHNA, CDR2 YNFKEQ. V lost 4 bases, J lost 4 bases, and 15 bases lay in between. The CDR3 region has the DNA TGTGCCAGCAGCCGGGCGTCGTCGAAAGCAGATACGCAGTATTTT. Encoded protein: CASSRASSKADTQYF.

This clone was observed a handful of times. V and J are TRBV7-2 and TRBJ2-2; 8 bases fit TRBD1. Trimming cost V 10 bases and J 4 bases; bases outside gene matches: 8. Germline CDR1 and CDR2: SGHTA and FQGNSA. CDR3 length equals 14 residues. DNA for the CDR3: TGTGCCACCTTAACAGGGGGTCTCACCGGGGAGCTGTTTTTT. Amino acid sequence: CATLTGGLTGELFF.

The chain couples TRBV7-3 to TRBJ2-1; D not resolved. There are 14 residues in the CDR3. Germline V gives CDR1 SGHTA, CDR2 FQGTGA. Trimming cost V 5 bases and J 4 bases, with 12 bases left between them. The CDR3 region has the DNA TGTGCCAGCAGCCCGATAGTCGGGTACAATGAGCAGTTCTTC. Translating it yields CASSPIVGYNEQFF.

This rearrangement joins TRBV11-2 to TRBJ2-5; TRBD2 matches at 10 bases. This CDR3 has 18 residues. Germline-derived CDR1 and CDR2 are SGHAT and FQNNGV. J gave up 12 bases and V 3 bases, and 22 bases lay outside the gene matches. This CDR3 is CASSFSALAGAVAGLEYF. Written as DNA, the CDR3 is TGTGCCAGCAGCTTCAGCGCGCTAGCGGGGGCCGTGGCAGGGTTAGAGTACTTC.

This chain links TRBV4-1 with TRBJ2-5, with a possible D match to TRBD2 (7 bases). Per the germline V gene, CDR1 is MGHRA and CDR2 is YSYEKL. Trimming stripped 5 bases from V and 2 bases from J, with 18 bases between. The CDR3 extends over 16 amino acids. CDR3 DNA sequence: TGCGCCAGCAGCACCTTCCTACAGGGAGGGCAAGAGACCCAGTACTTC. Translating gives CASSTFLQGGQETQYF.

The chain recombines TRBV10-3 with TRBJ1-4; 7 bases fit TRBD1. The CDR3 spans 16 residues. The V and J ends lost 2 bases and 5 bases, in that order; junction bases with no gene match: 8. The germline CDR1 and CDR2 sequences are ENHRY and SYGVKD. CDR3 residues: CAISEETGVGNEKLFF. CDR3 in DNA: TGTGCCATCAGTGAGGAAACAGGGGTAGGAAATGAAAAACTGTTTTTT.

The rearrangement joins TRBV6-5 to TRBJ1-1; 8 positions agree with TRBD1. The junction had 7 bases not matched to a gene; V was cut back by 6 bases and J by 4 bases. This CDR3 has 14 amino acids. Germline CDR1 and CDR2: MNHEY and SVGAGI. Here the CDR3 DNA reads TGTGCCAGCAGAATCGGACAGGGAGGCACTGAAGCTTTCTTT. It translates to CASRIGQGGTEAFF.